This TCR beta chain was sequenced for a study of a mutant IDH1 vaccine in newly diagnosed glioma. Points on this clone: The antigen remains undetermined.

The time point: baseline, week 1 (first vaccination visit). Treatment indicated: pre-vaccination baseline after standard-of-care therapy. General study findings and limits: It was about 95% of patients that developed vaccine-induced immune responses.

The CDR3 spans 14 residues. J was trimmed by 5 bases and V by 3 bases; bases with no gene match: 2. Looked up from germline, CDR1 is KGHSH and CDR2 is LQKENI. Sequenced by immunoSEQ multiplex PCR; TCRdb stores in-frame clones only, minus some. Seen here are 75,000 to 100,000 clones, 85% to 90% observed once, and the top ten hold 0.56%. J is TRBJ2-1 and V is TRBV18; 9 positions agree with TRBD1. The sequenced sample was PBMCs, obtained from a glioma patient treated with radiotherapy, temozolomide or both. This sequence originates from a woman aged 45-60 years with glioma. The chain's CDR3 is CASSPGQGHNEQFF. CDR3 DNA: TGTGCCAGCTCACCGGGACAGGGACACAATGAGCAGTTCTTC.